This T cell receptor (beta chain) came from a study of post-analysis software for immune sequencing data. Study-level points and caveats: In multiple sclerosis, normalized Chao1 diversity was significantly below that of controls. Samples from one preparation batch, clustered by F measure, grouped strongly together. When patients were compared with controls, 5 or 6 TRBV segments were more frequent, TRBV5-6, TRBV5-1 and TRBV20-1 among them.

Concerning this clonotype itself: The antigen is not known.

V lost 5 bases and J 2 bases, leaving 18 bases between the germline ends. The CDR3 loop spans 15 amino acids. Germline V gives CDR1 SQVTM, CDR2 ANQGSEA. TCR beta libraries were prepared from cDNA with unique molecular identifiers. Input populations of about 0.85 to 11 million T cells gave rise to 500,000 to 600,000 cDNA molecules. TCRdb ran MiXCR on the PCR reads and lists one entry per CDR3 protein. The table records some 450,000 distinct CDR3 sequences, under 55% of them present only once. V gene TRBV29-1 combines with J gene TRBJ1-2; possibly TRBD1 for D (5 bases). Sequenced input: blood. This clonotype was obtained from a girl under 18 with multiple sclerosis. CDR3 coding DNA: TGCAGCGTTCCTCACGGGCAGGGAATGAACTATGGCTACACCTTC. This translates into CSVPHGQGMNYGYTF. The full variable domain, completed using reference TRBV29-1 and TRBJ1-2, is SAVISQKPSRDICQRGTSLTIQCQVDSQVTMMFWYRQQPGQSLTLIATANQGSEATYESGFVIDKFPISRPNLTFSTLTVSNMSPEDSSIYLCSVPHGQGMNYGYTFGSGTRLTVV.